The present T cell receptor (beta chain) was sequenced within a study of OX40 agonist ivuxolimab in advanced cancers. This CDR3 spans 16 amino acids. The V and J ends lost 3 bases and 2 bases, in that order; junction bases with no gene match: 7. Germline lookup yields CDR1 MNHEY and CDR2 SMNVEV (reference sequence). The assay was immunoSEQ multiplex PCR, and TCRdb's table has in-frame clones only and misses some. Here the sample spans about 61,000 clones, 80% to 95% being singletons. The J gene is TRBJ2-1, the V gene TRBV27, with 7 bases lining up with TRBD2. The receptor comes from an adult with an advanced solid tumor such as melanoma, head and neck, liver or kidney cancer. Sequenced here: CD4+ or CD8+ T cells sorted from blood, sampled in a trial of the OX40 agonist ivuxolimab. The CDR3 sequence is CASSFFGGSTYNEQFF. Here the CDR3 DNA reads TGTGCCAGCAGTTTTTTCGGCGGGAGTACCTACAATGAGCAGTTCTTC.